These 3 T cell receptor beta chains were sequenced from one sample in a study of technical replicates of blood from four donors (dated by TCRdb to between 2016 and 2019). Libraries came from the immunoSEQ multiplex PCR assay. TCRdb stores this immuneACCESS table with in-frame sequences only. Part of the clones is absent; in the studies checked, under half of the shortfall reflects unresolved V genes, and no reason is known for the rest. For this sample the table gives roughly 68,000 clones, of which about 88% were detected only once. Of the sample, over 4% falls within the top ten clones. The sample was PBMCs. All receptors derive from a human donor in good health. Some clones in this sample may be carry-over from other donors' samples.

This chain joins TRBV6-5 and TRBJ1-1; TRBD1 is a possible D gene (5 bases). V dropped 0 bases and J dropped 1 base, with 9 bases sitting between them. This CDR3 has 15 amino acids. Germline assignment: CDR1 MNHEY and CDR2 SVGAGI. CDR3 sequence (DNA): TGTGCCAGCAGTTACTCGTGGGGCCAGAACACTGAAGCTTTCTTT. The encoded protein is CASSYSWGQNTEAFF.

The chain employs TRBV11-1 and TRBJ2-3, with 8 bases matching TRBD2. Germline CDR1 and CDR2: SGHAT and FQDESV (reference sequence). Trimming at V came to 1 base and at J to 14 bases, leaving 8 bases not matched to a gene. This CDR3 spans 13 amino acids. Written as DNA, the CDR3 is TGTGCCAGCAGCTTAGGGGGAGCGGGAGCGGCGTATTTT. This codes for CASSLGGAGAAYF.

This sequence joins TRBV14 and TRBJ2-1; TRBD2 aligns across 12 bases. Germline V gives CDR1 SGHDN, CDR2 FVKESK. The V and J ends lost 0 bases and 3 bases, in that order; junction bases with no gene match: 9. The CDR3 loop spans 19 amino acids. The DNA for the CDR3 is TGTGCCAGCAGCCAAGAGACTAGCGGGGGACCCAGACGCTACAATGAGCAGTTCTTC. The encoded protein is CASSQETSGGPRRYNEQFF.